A single sample is the source of the 24 T cell receptor beta chains below, sequenced in a study of shared clonotypes between healthy human individuals. Profiling relied on immunoSEQ multiplex PCR, and the TCRdb table lists in-frame clones only, not all of them. The sample records about 1.5 million clones, roughly 96% being singletons. The sample was naive CD4+ T cells sorted from blood. Subset noted: CD45RA+ positively selected. The receptors here all came from a young man in good health.

The J gene is TRBJ2-7, the V gene TRBV9, with D uncertain. This CDR3 contains 12 residues. Germline V gene data show CDR1 as SGDLS and CDR2 as YYNGEE. V was pared by 2 bases and J by 3 bases, with 6 bases between. In nucleotides, the CDR3 is TGTGCCAGCAGCGTGGACCACTACGAGCAGTACTTC. It specifies CASSVDHYEQYF.

This rearrangement joins TRBV2 to TRBJ2-7; 7 bases fit TRBD1. The length of the CDR3 is 12 residues. Germline CDR1 reads SNHLY; CDR2 reads FYNNEI. J was trimmed by 5 bases and V by 5 bases; bases with no gene match: 3. CDR3 coding DNA: TGTGCCAGCAGTTCGACAGGGCACGAGCAGTACTTC. Translation: CASSSTGHEQYF.

V is TRBV10-3 and J is TRBJ2-5, with a possible D match to TRBD2 (6 bases). This CDR3 is 13 amino acids long. The ends were cut back, 10 bases at V and 7 bases at J, with 19 bases in the middle. Germline CDR1 is ENHRY and CDR2 is SYGVKD. The CDR3, as DNA: TGTGCCACCGCGGGACGAGCGAGAGGGACCCAGTACTTC. Its translation: CATAGRARGTQYF.

As to this clone: Other DNA sequences within the sample encode an identical CDR3. The J gene is TRBJ2-1, the V gene TRBV9; no definite D call. Trimming took 0 bases from V and 5 from J, leaving 9 bases between them. The germline gives CDR1 SGDLS, CDR2 YYNGEE. This CDR3 has 14 amino acids. The CDR3 protein is CASSVDPGDNEQFF. The DNA for the CDR3 is TGTGCCAGCAGCGTAGATCCCGGCGACAATGAGCAGTTCTTC.

The V gene is TRBV18, the J gene TRBJ1-1, with no clear D. V was shortened by 6 bases and J by 1 base, with 21 bases between the two germline ends. Germline-derived CDR1 and CDR2 are KGHSH and LQKENI. This CDR3 is built from 17 residues. The CDR3 nucleotides read TGTGCCAGCTCTACTTTAAATACGATAGGTAAGAACACTGAAGCTTTCTTT. Amino acids: CASSTLNTIGKNTEAFF.

The V call is TRBV5-4, the J call TRBJ1-2; D uncertain. With 6 bases removed from V and 1 base from J, the gap between germline ends came to 10 bases. The CDR3 spans 13 residues. CDR1 is SGHNT and CDR2 is YYREEE in the germline V gene (reference sequence). This chain's CDR3 is CASKGGSNYGYTF. CDR3 DNA sequence: TGTGCCAGCAAGGGAGGTAGTAACTATGGCTACACCTTC.

The chain recombines TRBV28 with TRBJ2-4; D not certain. V shed 11 bases and J shed 3 bases, with 14 bases lying between them. The CDR3 length is 13 residues. Germline V gene data show CDR1 as MDHEN and CDR2 as SYDVKM. As DNA, the CDR3 is TGTGCCTCCAGTACGCCCGACAAAAACATTCAGTACTTC. Protein sequence: CASSTPDKNIQYF.

The CDR3 DNA reads TGTGCCACCGAGGGGACCTACGAGCAGTACTTC. Translation: CATEGTYEQYF. This chain uses TRBV10-3 with TRBJ2-7; tentatively, D is TRBD1 or TRBD2 (5 bases each). V was trimmed by 10 bases and J by 2 bases, leaving 9 bases between them. The CDR3 contains 11 residues. CDR1 is ENHRY and CDR2 is SYGVKD in the germline V gene.

This clone was observed a single time. This chain joins TRBV30 and TRBJ2-5; perhaps D is TRBD1 or TRBD2 (5 bases each). Germline V gene sequence: CDR1 GTSNPN, CDR2 SVGIG (reference sequence). V was trimmed by 2 bases and J by 9 bases, leaving 19 bases between them. This CDR3 region has 14 residues. For the CDR3, the DNA is TGTGCCTGGAGTCCCGGGACCCTAAGTGGGGCCCAGTACTTC. It translates to CAWSPGTLSGAQYF.

The chain employs TRBV7-9 and TRBJ2-4; weak D call: TRBD2 (6 bases). Trimming removed 0 bases at V and 3 bases at J, with 15 bases between. There are 17 residues in the CDR3. Germline V gives CDR1 SEHNR, CDR2 FQNEAQ (reference sequence). This chain's CDR3 is CASSLANREYHKNIQYF. Written as DNA, the CDR3 is TGTGCCAGCAGCTTAGCGAACCGGGAGTACCACAAAAACATTCAGTACTTC.

This clone was detected only once. The chain recombines TRBV6-1 with TRBJ1-2; D might be TRBD1 (6 bases). V was trimmed by 4 bases and J by 4 bases, leaving 10 bases between them. Germline V gives CDR1 MNHNS, CDR2 SASEGT. The CDR3 totals 13 residues. The CDR3: CASSGTVGYGYTF. The CDR3 nucleotides read TGTGCCAGCAGTGGGACAGTAGGCTATGGCTACACCTTC.

This clone was detected only once. CDR3 nucleotides: TGTGCCATCAGTGATCGACTTCTAAACCACAATGAGCAGTTCTTC. It is translated as CAISDRLLNHNEQFF. This chain connects TRBV10-3 to TRBJ2-1; no clear D. Germline CDR1 is ENHRY and CDR2 is SYGVKD. The CDR3 consists of 15 residues. V was pared by 3 bases and J by 5 bases, with 14 bases between.

This clone has only one observation. CDR3 sequence: CASSQSGVATNEKLFF. The CDR3 coding sequence is TGTGCCAGCAGCCAGTCGGGGGTTGCAACTAATGAAAAACTGTTTTTT. The chain carries TRBV5-4 and TRBJ1-4; the D gene is possibly TRBD1 (5 bases). The CDR3 loop spans 16 amino acids. Germline CDR1 SGHNT, CDR2 YYREEE (reference sequence). Trimming shortened V by 4 bases and J by 0 bases, and 13 bases separated the two germline ends.

The chain combines TRBV5-1 with TRBJ2-5; tentatively, D is TRBD2 (6 bases). The CDR3 consists of 15 residues. The V and J ends lost 6 bases and 3 bases respectively, with 18 bases between them. Germline loops: CDR1 SGHRS, CDR2 YFSETQ. This CDR3 reads CASTDSGTPEETQYF. In DNA form, the CDR3 reads TGCGCCAGCACAGACTCCGGGACTCCGGAAGAGACCCAGTACTTC.

The chain joins TRBV4-1 to TRBJ2-1; TRBD2 matches 7 bases. The length of the CDR3 is 17 residues. Germline assignment: CDR1 MGHRA and CDR2 YSYEKL. J lost 7 bases, V lost 3 bases, and 15 bases had no gene match. This chain's CDR3 is CASSQNPSGPWGNEQFF. In DNA form, the CDR3 reads TGCGCCAGCAGCCAGAATCCTAGCGGACCGTGGGGGAATGAGCAGTTCTTC.

This clone was recorded only once. V and J are TRBV7-2 and TRBJ2-7; TRBD2 might be the D (6 bases). Germline V CDR1 and CDR2: SGHTA, FQGNSA. Between the trimmed V and J ends, which lost 1 base and 4 bases, there was a span of 20 bases. The CDR3 totals 17 residues. CDR3 protein: CASSLGLRGKYSYEQYF. The CDR3 DNA is TGTGCCAGCAGCTTAGGGCTTCGGGGGAAATACTCATACGAGCAGTACTTC.

The rearrangement joins TRBV28 to TRBJ2-7, with 9 bases that match TRBD1. Germline V CDR1 and CDR2: MDHEN, SYDVKM. The length of the CDR3 is 14 residues. After removal of 4 bases from V and 4 bases from J, the junction contained 5 bases not matched to a gene. The CDR3 spells CASSSPQGAYEQYF. CDR3 bases: TGTGCCAGCAGTTCCCCACAGGGGGCTTACGAGCAGTACTTC.

This chain uses TRBV5-4 with TRBJ2-3; no definite D call. Germline CDR1 SGHNT, CDR2 YYREEE (reference sequence). The CDR3 has 12 amino acids. V was trimmed by 2 bases and J by 0 bases, leaving 1 base between them. CDR3 sequence (DNA): TGTGCCAGCAGCTTTAGCACAGATACGCAGTATTTT. Translation gives CASSFSTDTQYF.

The chain uses TRBV6-5 and TRBJ2-1; TRBD1 might be the D (7 bases). Trimming cost V 6 bases and J 4 bases, with 13 bases left between them. CDR3 length: 14 amino acids. CDR1 and CDR2 (germline): MNHEY, SVGAGI. CDR3 protein: CASRRGTVYNEQFF. The CDR3 DNA reads TGTGCCAGCAGACGGGGGACAGTATACAATGAGCAGTTCTTC.

This chain connects TRBV5-6 to TRBJ2-7; a weak D match, TRBD1 (6 bases). CDR3 length: 14 residues. CDR1 and CDR2 (germline): SGHDT, YYEEEE. With 1 base removed from V and 3 bases from J, the gap between germline ends came to 11 bases. The CDR3 protein is CASSLWGHRYEQYF. The CDR3 region has the DNA TGTGCCAGCAGCTTGTGGGGACACCGCTACGAGCAGTACTTC.

The chain uses TRBV14 and TRBJ2-4; D uncertain. This CDR3 has 15 residues. In germline, CDR1 is SGHDN, CDR2 FVKESK. V lost 4 bases and J lost 0, with 10 bases in between. The CDR3 here is CASSPWNPAKNIQYF. The CDR3 DNA follows: TGTGCCAGCAGCCCTTGGAATCCAGCCAAAAACATTCAGTACTTC.

The CDR3 reads CASSFVPTGTGELFF. The DNA for the CDR3 is TGTGCCAGCAGTTTCGTCCCAACAGGGACCGGGGAGCTGTTTTTT. J is TRBJ2-2 and V is TRBV6-5, with TRBD1 as a possible D gene (6 bases). CDR3 length: 15 residues. Trimming took off 4 bases at V and 5 bases at J, with 14 bases between the two ends. The germline V gene has CDR1 MNHEY and CDR2 SVGAGI.

The chain recombines TRBV5-1 with TRBJ2-5; 7 nucleotides match TRBD2. After removal of 4 bases from V and 5 bases from J, the junction contained 5 bases not matched to a gene. This CDR3 is built from 13 residues. Germline V lookup: CDR1 SGHRS, CDR2 YFSETQ. The CDR3 loop is CASSRGSAETQYF. CDR3 sequence (DNA): TGCGCCAGCAGCCGCGGGAGTGCGGAGACCCAGTACTTC.

The chain recombines TRBV21-1 with TRBJ2-7; TRBD1 reflects the table's D call only, with no check against the DNA. TRBV21-1 is shown as a pseudogene. The CDR3 sequence is 16 residues long. The CDR3 loop is CASSEGAGLSSYEQYF. The CDR3 coding sequence is TGTGCCAGCAGCGAGGGGGCAGGGCTGAGCTCCTACGAGCAGTACTTC.